These 11 T cell receptor beta chains share one sample of origin, sequenced in a study of blood T cells in healthy people across ages. Primed by a sample-barcoded 5' primer and a J-beta primer mix, a second PCR proceeded for about 7 to 11 cycles. MiXCR was run by TCRdb on the 5' RACE reads, yielding one entry per CDR3 protein. Of 1.4 million or so distinct CDR3 sequences in the sample, 42% are singletons; the top ten hold under 5%. The sample comprised blood. All receptors derive from a young woman in good health.

The chain links TRBV11-2 to TRBJ2-3; D is unclear. CDR1 is SGHAT and CDR2 is FQNNGV in the germline V gene. The germline V and J ends were trimmed by 5 bases and 6 bases, with 24 bases remaining between them. The CDR3 extends over 17 amino acids. CDR3 nucleotide sequence: TGTGCCAGCAGCCGCGTAGTACGCGGAGTCCTGGGCGATACGCAGTATTTT. Its protein is CASSRVVRGVLGDTQYF. Looking up the rest from reference TRBV11-2 and TRBJ2-3 gives the full variable domain: EAGVAQSPRYKIIEKRQSVAFWCNPISGHATLYWYQQILGQGPKLLIQFQNNGVVDDSQLPKDRFSAERLKGVDSTLKIQPAKLEDSAVYLCASSRVVRGVLGDTQYFGPGTRLTVL.

This chain links TRBV9 with TRBJ1-5; D call uncertain. Between the trimmed V and J ends, which lost 1 base and 0 bases, there was a span of 8 bases. The CDR3 consists of 15 residues. CDR1 and CDR2 (germline): SGDLS, YYNGEE. The CDR3: CASSVSGHSNQPQHF. In DNA form, the CDR3 reads TGTGCCAGCAGCGTAAGCGGGCATAGCAATCAGCCCCAGCATTTT.

The V gene is TRBV6-6, the J gene TRBJ1-3; TRBD1 agrees at 7 bases. V shed 5 bases, J shed 0 bases, and the junction held 7 bases outside the gene matches. The CDR3 extends over 16 amino acids. The germline CDR1 and CDR2 sequences are MNHNY and SVGAGI (reference sequence). CDR3 in amino acids: CASSDGGQSSGNTIYF. The CDR3 nucleotides are TGTGCCAGCAGTGACGGGGGACAGAGCTCTGGAAACACCATATATTTT.

The table lists this clonotype with a few counts. This chain joins TRBV7-9 and TRBJ1-2; TRBD1 matches at 7 bases. The CDR3 runs to 18 residues. CDR1 SEHNR and CDR2 FQNEAQ come from the germline V gene (reference sequence). The V gene end was trimmed by 5 bases and the J gene end by 4 bases; junction bases not matched to a gene: 19. DNA of the CDR3: TGTGCCAGCAGCCCATTACCCATAACAGGGGCGCGATTCTATGGCTACACCTTC. This gives the protein CASSPLPITGARFYGYTF.

The chain carries TRBV29-1 and TRBJ2-3; D gene ambiguous. Germline CDR1 is SQVTM and CDR2 is ANQGSEA. The CDR3 extends over 14 amino acids. The CDR3 spells CRGIPGMDTDTQYF. In DNA, the CDR3 is TGCCGCGGCATCCCTGGGATGGACACAGATACGCAGTATTTT.

This clonotype was recorded a few times. The DNA for the CDR3 is TGTGCCAGCACCACGGTTAGTACCGGGAATGAGCAGTTCTTC. The encoded protein is CASTTVSTGNEQFF. This chain joins TRBV6-6 and TRBJ2-1, with no clear D. The ends were cut back, 7 bases at V and 7 bases at J, with 17 bases in the middle. This CDR3 is built from 14 residues. Germline CDR1 MNHNY, CDR2 SVGAGI (reference sequence).

This rearrangement joins TRBV6-5 to TRBJ2-3; D is perhaps TRBD2 (6 bases). Germline V gene lookup returns CDR1 MNHEY and CDR2 SVGAGI. Trimming removed 6 bases at V and 2 bases at J, with 15 bases between. The CDR3 runs to 15 residues. The DNA of the CDR3 is TGTGCCAGCAGGCCCGGACTAACGATCACAGATACGCAGTATTTT. Protein product: CASRPGLTITDTQYF.

The chain combines TRBV7-3 with TRBJ2-2; D is perhaps TRBD1 or TRBD2 (5 bases each). The CDR3 consists of 14 residues. The ends were cut back, 2 bases at V and 8 bases at J, with 12 bases in the middle. Germline loops: CDR1 SGHTA, CDR2 FQGTGA. The CDR3 coding sequence is TGTGCCAGCAGCTTATGGGCCGGGGCTGGGGAGCTGTTTTTT. Its translation is CASSLWAGAGELFF.

The rearrangement uses TRBV29-1 and TRBJ2-4, with TRBD2 identical over 10 bases. The J call may be faulty, since TRBJ2-5 better matches the DNA end. The CDR3 totals 17 residues. Germline assignment: CDR1 SQVTM and CDR2 ANQGSEA. In DNA, the CDR3 is TGCAGCGTTGAAAAAGCGGGAGGGCCTTTTCTGGTTGGGACCCAGTACTTC. It encodes CSVEKAGGPFLVGTQYF.

This clonotype has only a few counts. The chain couples TRBV29-1 to TRBJ1-2, with D possibly being TRBD1 (5 bases). Germline CDR1 reads SQVTM; CDR2 reads ANQGSEA. The CDR3 has 14 amino acids. Trimming cost V 6 bases and J 7 bases, with 21 bases left between them. The CDR3 DNA sequence: TGCAGCGTGGGACGGGGGGTTCTATTCTCTGGCTACACCTTC. Translated: CSVGRGVLFSGYTF.

The gene calls are TRBV6-5 and TRBJ2-3; 12 positions match TRBD2. V shed 6 bases and J 2 bases; nucleotides not matched to a gene: 9. The germline V gene encodes CDR1 MNHEY and CDR2 SVGAGI. The CDR3 is 17 residues long. CDR3 sequence (DNA): TGTGCCAGCAGAGCTAGCGGGAGGGCCCTATTCACAGATACGCAGTATTTT. Its translation is CASRASGRALFTDTQYF.